The present T cell receptor (beta chain) was sequenced within a study of blood T cell repertoires in COVID-19. Study details: Samples representing acute and convalescent COVID-19 were sourced from the United States, Italy and Spain. From T cells, B-cell-depleted T cells, or PBMCs came the material, which was cDNA or gDNA.

CDR3 length: 13 residues. The V and J ends lost 0 bases and 7 bases respectively, with 7 bases between them. Per the germline V gene, CDR1 is ENHRY and CDR2 is SYGVKD. Per the original data handling: Reference gene primer amplification gave nucleated cell count estimates. Measured with immunoSEQ multiplex PCR; TCRdb has only the in-frame clones, and not every one. V and J calls and clone size are those listed in that table; D and trimming were worked out from the DNA. The sample lists around 130,000 clones; 85% were seen once. This clonotype originated in a man aged 55-75 years with acute or convalescent COVID-19. The sample taken for sequencing was peripheral blood. The V call is TRBV10-3, the J call TRBJ2-1, with D tentatively TRBD2 (6 bases). The CDR3 is CAISESGGNEQFF. In DNA form, the CDR3 reads TGTGCCATCAGTGAGTCAGGAGGGAATGAGCAGTTCTTC.